The rows below give T cell receptor beta chains drawn from one sample of a study of beta chain features in type 1 diabetes. Some clones are missing from TCRdb's copy, which holds only in-frame ones; the method was immunoSEQ multiplex PCR. The sample consists of about 450,000 clones, about an eighth of them appearing once. Sequencing was carried out using naive CD4+ T cells from blood. The source is a woman aged 18-29 years in good health. Each CDR3 is given with its conserved first and last residue. The order of the fields is clone size, V gene, J gene, D gene, CDR3 DNA, CDR3 protein. A D gene is named only where the DNA matches it firmly. Not all rows give a size; the values are once, few, many and, for expanded clones, a class.

>few|TRBV1|TRBJ1-6|NA
TGCACCAGCAGCCAAGACCCGGGGCGGGATTCACCCCTCCACTTT
CTSSQDPGRDSPLHF
>NA|TRBV7-2|TRBJ2-3|NA
TGTGCCAGCAGCTTAGGTGGGCCTAGCCGTAATACGCAGTATTTT
CASSLGGPSRNTQYF
>few|TRBV7-3|TRBJ2-5|NA
TGTGCCAGCAGCAAATCGCGGGACCAAGAGACCCAGTACTTC
CASSKSRDQETQYF
>few|TRBV9|TRBJ1-2|NA
TGTGCCAGCAGCGTAGCTCCTAACCAGCTCAGCCAGAGAGAAAGGTATGGCTACACCTTC
CASSVAPNQLSQRERYGYTF
>few|TRBV27|TRBJ2-1|TRBD1
TGTGCCAGCAGTTTCCTGACAGGGGTCAATGAGCAGTTCTTC
CASSFLTGVNEQFF
>NA|TRBV6-6|TRBJ2-3|TRBD2
TGTGCCAGCAGTTACGGAGCGGGGGGCGATACGCAGTATTTT
CASSYGAGGDTQYF
>NA|TRBV7-2|TRBJ1-1|TRBD1
TGTGCCAGCAGCTTAGGAGACAGGGCTAAAGCTTTCTTT
CASSLGDRAKAFF
>NA|TRBV7-2|TRBJ1-1|NA
TGTGCCAGCAGCCGACTTCCTTTCGGGAACACTGAAGCTTTCTTT
CASSRLPFGNTEAFF
>NA|TRBV7-9|TRBJ2-3|NA
TGTGCCAGCAGCTTACCGCCGACAGGGAGGGGCACAGATACGCAGTATTTT
CASSLPPTGRGTDTQYF
>NA|TRBV2|TRBJ1-4|NA
TGTGCCAGCAGTCCTGACAGGCCAACTAATGAAAAACTGTTTTTT
CASSPDRPTNEKLFF
>few|TRBV11-3|TRBJ1-2|TRBD1
TGTGCCAGCAGCTTAGGACAGGGAGACGGCTACACCTTC
CASSLGQGDGYTF
>NA|TRBV7-3|TRBJ2-5|NA
TGTGCCAGCAGCTCGACTCTCCAAGAGACCCAGTACTTC
CASSSTLQETQYF
>NA|TRBV7-3|TRBJ2-2|NA
TGTGCCAGCAGCTTAACTTCCGGGGAGCTGTTTTTT
CASSLTSGELFF
>NA|TRBV28|TRBJ2-1|NA
TGTGCCAGCAGTTTATCCGGGCCGGCCTACAATGAGCAGTTCTTC
CASSLSGPAYNEQFF
>NA|TRBV29-1|TRBJ2-7|TRBD2
TGCAGCGTTGAGCTAGCGGAGCATCTCTACGAGCAGTACTTC
CSVELAEHLYEQYF
>many|TRBV10-3|TRBJ2-1|TRBD2
TGTGCCATCGCGGGAGTAGGGCGGAGCTCCTACAATGAGCAGTTCTTC
CAIAGVGRSSYNEQFF
>few|TRBV7-6|TRBJ1-6|NA
TGTGCCAGCAGCCCCACAGGGAATAATTCACCCCTCCACTTT
CASSPTGNNSPLHF
>NA|TRBV9|TRBJ2-1|NA
TGTGCCAGCAGAAGATCTAGCGACTCCTACAATGAGCAGTTCTTC
CASRRSSDSYNEQFF
>few|TRBV19|TRBJ1-5|TRBD1
TGTGCCACCAGACTCGGGACAGGGGGCAATCAGCCCCAGCATTTT
CATRLGTGGNQPQHF
>NA|TRBV5-6|TRBJ2-5|NA
TGTGCCAGCAGCCGCCAACAGAGGTACCAAGAGACCCAGTACTTC
CASSRQQRYQETQYF
>few|TRBV7-8|TRBJ2-7|TRBD1
TGTGCCAGCAGCTCGCGGACAGGGAGTGGGTACGAGCAGTACTTC
CASSSRTGSGYEQYF
>few|TRBV4-2|TRBJ2-1|NA
TGTGCCGCTTACAATGAGCAGTTCTTC
CAAYNEQFF
>NA|TRBV28|TRBJ2-5|NA
TGTGCCAGCAGTTTCGTCGGGGGAAGAGGAGAGACCCAGTACTTC
CASSFVGGRGETQYF
>NA|TRBV12-5|TRBJ2-7|NA
TGTGCTAGTGGTTTGGTACCGAAGCGGGTCGGGGGCCTCAACGAGCAGTACTTC
CASGLVPKRVGGLNEQYF
>NA|TRBV7-2|TRBJ1-2|NA
TGTGCCAGCAGCTTATTGGACGTTAACTATGGCTACACCTTC
CASSLLDVNYGYTF
>few|TRBV29-1|TRBJ2-1|NA
TGCAGCGTTGAGGGGGGCAACTCCTACAATGAGCAGTTCTTC
CSVEGGNSYNEQFF
>NA|TRBV30|TRBJ1-5|NA
TGTGCCTGGAGTAAAGGGAACAATCAGCCCCAGCATTTT
CAWSKGNNQPQHF
>few|TRBV9|TRBJ1-1|NA
TGTGCCAGCAGCGTAGAGTTGAACACTGAAGCTTTCTTT
CASSVELNTEAFF
>few|TRBV5-4|TRBJ1-1|NA
TGTGCCAGCAGCTCTAGAGGAGCTGAAGCTTTCTTT
CASSSRGAEAFF
>NA|TRBV30|TRBJ2-1|NA
TGTGCCTGGAGTGCCCGGCCTGGGGGGGAGCAGTTCTTC
CAWSARPGGEQFF
>few|TRBV5-4|TRBJ2-3|TRBD2
TGTGCCAGCAGCTTGGCTAGTCTAGCGGGGTACACAGATACGCAGTATTTT
CASSLASLAGYTDTQYF
>NA|TRBV5-1|TRBJ2-1|NA
TGCGCCAGCAGCAGAACTGGGGTTACCTACAATGAGCAGTTCTTC
CASSRTGVTYNEQFF
>NA|TRBV7-2|TRBJ2-2|NA
TGTGCCAGCAGCCAAAGGTGGACCGGGGAGCTGTTTTTT
CASSQRWTGELFF
>few|TRBV28|TRBJ2-3|TRBD1
TGTGCCAGCGACAGGGGAAGCACAGATACGCAGTATTTT
CASDRGSTDTQYF
>few|TRBV7-2|TRBJ1-2|NA
TGTGCCACGTTCACCGGTCGGAGTGGCTACACCTTC
CATFTGRSGYTF
>NA|TRBV5-4|TRBJ1-6|NA
TGTGCCAGCAGCTTCTGGAGGGAGACCCTCCACTTT
CASSFWRETLHF
>few|TRBV5-1|TRBJ1-1|NA
TGCGCCAGCAGTCCGATGATCCTTCAGGACGCTGAAGCTTTCTTT
CASSPMILQDAEAFF
>NA|TRBV15|TRBJ2-5|TRBD1
TGTGCCACCAGCGGGGGACAGGGGGGACGAGAGACCCAGTACTTC
CATSGGQGGRETQYF
>few|TRBV6-5|TRBJ1-6|NA
TGTGCCAGCAGCCCATTAACAGGGTTCAGCTCACCCCTCCACTTT
CASSPLTGFSSPLHF
>few|TRBV5-6|TRBJ1-2|NA
TGTGCCAGCAGCACAGTACTCCCCTATGGCTACACCTTC
CASSTVLPYGYTF
>NA|TRBV19|TRBJ2-3|NA
TGTGCCAGTAGGTCAGAAGGGGGAGCGACAGATACGCAGTATTTT
CASRSEGGATDTQYF
>NA|TRBV20-1|TRBJ1-2|NA
TGCAGTGCTAGAGGGTTTTATGGCTACACCTTC
CSARGFYGYTF
>NA|TRBV6-1|TRBJ2-1|NA
TGTGCCAGCAGAGGACTTAACTCCTACAATGAGCAGTTCTTC
CASRGLNSYNEQFF
>few|TRBV7-9|TRBJ1-2|NA
TGTGCCAGCAGCTCTGCGGGGGAGGGTAATGGCTACACCTTC
CASSSAGEGNGYTF
>NA|TRBV7-9|TRBJ2-1|NA
TGTGCCAGCAGCTTAGAGGGAGTGGTCAGGGAGCAGTTCTTC
CASSLEGVVREQFF
>few|TRBV10-3|TRBJ2-5|NA
TGTGCCATCTCGATCAGTTACCAAGAGACCCAGTACTTC
CAISISYQETQYF
>few|TRBV6-5|TRBJ1-2|NA
TGTGCCAGCAGTGCCGGAGAGACGGGCTATGGCTACACCTTC
CASSAGETGYGYTF
>NA|TRBV15|TRBJ1-1|NA
TGTGCCACCAGCAGAGATACGCTGGAGGGGAACACTGAAGCTTTCTTT
CATSRDTLEGNTEAFF
>NA|TRBV7-9|TRBJ1-2|TRBD1
TGTGCCAGCAGCCGGACAGGGTTCTGGGGCTATGGCTACACCTTC
CASSRTGFWGYGYTF
>few|TRBV29-1|TRBJ1-4|NA
TGCAGCGCCCTGAGCAGCCAAAATGAAAAACTGTTTTTT
CSALSSQNEKLFF
>few|TRBV5-1|TRBJ2-1|NA
TGCGCCAGCAGCTTGGTAGGGCAGGGATTCAATGAGCAGTTCTTC
CASSLVGQGFNEQFF
>few|TRBV29-1|TRBJ2-5|NA
TGCAGCGTTGAAGAGGGTCACGAGACCCAGTACTTC
CSVEEGHETQYF